One sample yielded the 26 T cell receptor beta chains listed below, sequenced in a study of blood T cell repertoires in COVID-19. This table comes from immunoSEQ multiplex PCR, and its TCRdb copy is limited to in-frame clones, with some not included. The sample gives about 120,000 clones, around 86% of which show up once; less than 5% is in the top ten. The sequenced sample consisted of peripheral blood. The origin of the receptors is a man aged 35-49 years with acute or convalescent COVID-19.

The CDR3 region is CASSLGAYNEQFF. Written as DNA, the CDR3 is TGTGCCAGCAGCCTAGGAGCCTACAATGAGCAGTTCTTC. The chain employs TRBV7-8 and TRBJ2-1; the D is unclear. The V gene's germline CDR1 is SGHVS and CDR2 FQNEAQ. The CDR3 consists of 13 residues. V was cut by 5 bases and J by 2 bases, with 7 bases left in between.

The rearrangement joins TRBV12-3 or TRBV12-4 to TRBJ2-2; tentatively, D is TRBD2 (5 bases). V was cut by 6 bases and J by 6 bases, with 11 bases left in between. CDR3 length: 13 residues. CDR3 bases: TGTGCCAGCAGAGTCACTAGTGCCGGGGAGCTGTTTTTT. Translating it yields CASRVTSAGELFF.

This CDR3 reads CASSPPLSGSSETQYF. The CDR3 coding sequence is TGTGCCAGCAGCCCTCCTCTTAGCGGGAGCAGCGAGACCCAGTACTTC. V is TRBV5-6 and J is TRBJ2-5; 9 bases map to TRBD2. Trimming cost V 4 bases and J 5 bases; bases outside gene matches: 12. Germline lookup yields CDR1 SGHDT and CDR2 YYEEEE. The CDR3 sequence is 16 residues long.

DNA of the CDR3: TGTGCCAGCAGTGATTTATGGACTATGGACAATGAGCAGTTCTTC. This gives the protein CASSDLWTMDNEQFF. This sequence joins TRBV2 and TRBJ2-1; a weak D match, TRBD2 (6 bases). Germline V gene lookup returns CDR1 SNHLY and CDR2 FYNNEI. With 3 bases removed from V and 5 bases from J, the gap between germline ends came to 14 bases. The CDR3 consists of 15 residues.

The CDR3 DNA reads TGTGCCAGCAGCCATAGCCCCAAAGGACAGGGACGCAATCAGCCCCAGCATTTT. It is translated as CASSHSPKGQGRNQPQHF. This chain uses TRBV6-2 or TRBV6-3 with TRBJ1-5, with 8 bases matching TRBD1. CDR1 and CDR2 (germline): MNHEY, SVGEGT. The CDR3 spans 18 residues. V dropped 6 bases and J dropped 2; count of bases not matched to a gene: 15.

The chain is built from TRBV30 and TRBJ2-5, with D possibly being TRBD1 (6 bases). The CDR3 spans 12 residues. With 5 bases removed from V and 2 bases from J, the gap between germline ends came to 9 bases. Per germline, CDR1 GTSNPN and CDR2 SVGIG (reference sequence). The CDR3 DNA reads as TGTGCCTGGGCGCAGGGGCAAGAGACCCAGTACTTC. It specifies CAWAQGQETQYF.

This sequence joins TRBV29-1 and TRBJ1-5; tentatively, D is TRBD1 (5 bases). V lost 0 bases and J lost 13, with 10 bases in between. The CDR3 consists of 11 residues. Germline V CDR1 and CDR2: SQVTM, ANQGSEA. The CDR3 region is CSVEESGLQHF. CDR3 DNA: TGCAGCGTTGAAGAGTCAGGGCTGCAGCATTTT. Based on the CDR3 plus reference TRBV29-1 and TRBJ1-5, the full variable domain is SAVISQKPSRDICQRGTSLTIQCQVDSQVTMMFWYRQQPGQSLTLIATANQGSEATYESGFVIDKFPISRPNLTFSTLTVSNMSPEDSSIYLCSVEESGLQHFGDGTRLSIL.

The rearrangement uses TRBV5-8 and TRBJ2-5; 7 nucleotides agree with TRBD2. Trimming removed 0 bases from V and 2 bases from J; junction bases left unmatched: 4. This CDR3 is 15 amino acids long. Germline assignment: CDR1 SGHTS and CDR2 YDEGEE. CDR3 residues: CASSLGPGGQETQYF. DNA of the CDR3: TGTGCCAGCAGCTTGGGACCCGGGGGGCAAGAGACCCAGTACTTC.

The genes are TRBV5-8 and TRBJ2-5; no clear D. The CDR3 spans 13 residues. Germline CDR1 SGHTS, CDR2 YDEGEE. Deletions cut 0 bases from V and 4 bases from J, with 7 bases between. The CDR3 reads CASSLAGLETQYF. The CDR3 DNA follows: TGTGCCAGCAGCTTGGCCGGGTTAGAGACCCAGTACTTC.

J is TRBJ1-2 and V is TRBV5-4; D unresolved. V dropped 0 bases and J dropped 4 bases, with 4 bases sitting between them. CDR1 SGHNT and CDR2 YYREEE come from the germline V gene (reference sequence). The CDR3 loop spans 12 amino acids. CDR3 sequence reads: CASSLELYGYTF. CDR3 bases: TGTGCCAGCAGCTTGGAGCTCTATGGCTACACCTTC.

The chain recombines TRBV29-1 with TRBJ1-2; tentative D call: TRBD1 (6 bases). This CDR3 has 12 residues. Germline CDR1 reads SQVTM; CDR2 reads ANQGSEA. V was pared by 4 bases and J by 2 bases, with 8 bases between. This CDR3 is CSVGDTNYGYTF. In DNA, the CDR3 is TGCAGCGTTGGGGACACCAACTATGGCTACACCTTC.

This chain connects TRBV29-1 to TRBJ2-7; possibly TRBD1 for D (6 bases). The V gene lost 6 bases and the J gene lost 1 base, with 13 bases spanning the gap. The CDR3 is 13 amino acids. Germline values: CDR1 SQVTM, CDR2 ANQGSEA. The CDR3 here is CSVTGHPSYEQYF. Here the CDR3 DNA reads TGCAGCGTCACGGGACACCCTTCCTACGAGCAGTACTTC.

The chain carries TRBV29-1 and TRBJ2-4, with TRBD1 identical over 8 bases. The germline V gene encodes CDR1 SQVTM and CDR2 ANQGSEA. The CDR3 loop spans 13 amino acids. Trimming took 5 bases from V and 4 from J; bases not matched to a gene: 4. This CDR3 is CSVRTGIKNIQYF. The DNA of the CDR3 is TGCAGCGTTAGGACAGGGATAAAAAACATTCAGTACTTC.

This chain joins TRBV15 and TRBJ2-3; 7 bases align to TRBD2. Germline-derived CDR1 and CDR2 are LNHNV and YYDKDF (reference sequence). The CDR3 runs to 15 residues. The junction had 7 bases not matched to a gene; V was cut back by 5 bases and J by 2 bases. The CDR3 here is CATSEGLVPTDTQYF. CDR3 DNA: TGTGCCACCAGCGAAGGACTAGTCCCCACAGATACGCAGTATTTT.

Only one count was recorded for this clone. J is TRBJ1-1 and V is TRBV4-1; D is ambiguous. The ends were cut back, 0 bases at V and 11 bases at J, with 16 bases in the middle. The CDR3 consists of 14 residues. In germline, CDR1 is MGHRA, CDR2 YSYEKL. This CDR3 reads CASSQDPVLPAAFF. CDR3 sequence (DNA): TGCGCCAGCAGCCAAGATCCGGTCCTCCCCGCGGCTTTCTTT.

The V gene is TRBV25-1, the J gene TRBJ1-2; 7 bases line up with TRBD1. The CDR3 spans 14 residues. The trim removed 3 bases at V and 2 bases at J, leaving 3 bases unmatched. From germline, CDR1 is MGHDK and CDR2 SYGVNS. This CDR3 reads CASSDRGQNYGYTF. The CDR3 coding sequence is TGTGCCAGCAGTGATCGGGGACAGAACTATGGCTACACCTTC.

J is TRBJ2-7 and V is TRBV2; D is undetermined. CDR1 is SNHLY and CDR2 is FYNNEI in the germline V gene. CDR3 length: 13 amino acids. The germline V and J ends were trimmed by 11 bases and 5 bases, with 19 bases remaining between them. The CDR3 sequence: CACSLRHENEQYF. CDR3 bases: TGTGCCTGTTCATTGAGACACGAAAACGAGCAGTACTTC. The entire variable domain, with the rest obtained from reference TRBV2 and TRBJ2-7, is as follows: EPEVTQTPSHQVTQMGQEVILRCVPISNHLYFYWYRQILGQKVEFLVSFYNNEISEKSEIFDDQFSVERPDGSNFTLKIRSTKLEDSAMYFCACSLRHENEQYFGPGTRLTVT.

J is TRBJ2-5 and V is TRBV7-8; 9 positions agree with TRBD2. CDR1 and CDR2 (germline): SGHVS, FQNEAQ. V was clipped by 1 base and J by 5 bases; unmatched bases: 8. The CDR3 consists of 16 residues. Written as DNA, the CDR3 is TGTGCCAGCAGCTTAGGATCTAGCGGGGCTTTCGAGACCCAGTACTTC. Translation: CASSLGSSGAFETQYF.

The rearrangement joins TRBV30 to TRBJ1-2, with D perhaps TRBD1 (6 bases). With 4 bases removed from V and 2 bases from J, the gap between germline ends came to 11 bases. This CDR3 region has 13 residues. The germline V gene has CDR1 GTSNPN and CDR2 SVGIG (reference sequence). The CDR3 DNA reads as TGTGCCTGGAAAACCCAGGGGAACTATGGCTACACCTTC. Translated: CAWKTQGNYGYTF.

V gene TRBV6-6 combines with J gene TRBJ2-1; D gene unclear. The CDR3 covers 11 residues. Between the trimmed V and J ends, which lost 3 bases and 8 bases, there was a span of 5 bases. CDR1 and CDR2 from the germline V gene are MNHNY and SVGAGI (reference sequence). The CDR3 protein is CASSYRDEQFF. The CDR3 DNA is TGTGCCAGCAGTTATCGCGATGAGCAGTTCTTC.

The chain recombines TRBV18 with TRBJ2-6; no firm D call. Trimming pared 3 bases from V and 3 bases from J, leaving 12 bases between. CDR1 and CDR2 (germline): KGHSH, LQKENI. CDR3 length: 16 amino acids. The CDR3 loop is CASSPPSFGGANVLTF. The CDR3 nucleotides read TGTGCCAGCTCACCTCCGAGTTTCGGTGGGGCCAACGTCCTGACTTTC.

The chain links TRBV3-1 (or the pseudogene TRBV3-2) to TRBJ1-1, with 9 bases aligning to TRBD1. V gave up 1 base and J gave up 8 bases; unmatched junction bases: 11. There are 16 residues in the CDR3. The germline V gene has CDR1 LGHDT and CDR2 YNNKEL (reference sequence). The CDR3 nucleotides read TGTGCCAGCAGCCAAGCCCTCATAGGGGGGACAGGGGAAGCTTTCTTT. Protein product: CASSQALIGGTGEAFF.

The chain couples TRBV11-2 to TRBJ2-1; D call uncertain. Deletions cut 0 bases from V and 7 bases from J, with 7 bases between. CDR1 and CDR2 (germline): SGHAT, FQNNGV. This CDR3 has 13 amino acids. The CDR3 DNA sequence: TGTGCCAGCAGCTTAGAAACTGTTAATGAGCAGTTCTTC. This encodes CASSLETVNEQFF. The full variable domain, in which reference TRBV11-2 and TRBJ2-1 provide the parts outside the CDR3, is EAGVAQSPRYKIIEKRQSVAFWCNPISGHATLYWYQQILGQGPKLLIQFQNNGVVDDSQLPKDRFSAERLKGVDSTLKIQPAKLEDSAVYLCASSLETVNEQFFGPGTRLTVL.

J is TRBJ1-4 and V is TRBV11-2, with D tentatively TRBD1 (5 bases). This CDR3 spans 13 amino acids. Germline CDR1 SGHAT, CDR2 FQNNGV. V was trimmed by 5 bases and J by 6 bases, leaving 10 bases between them. Here the CDR3 reads CASSKRQYEKLFF. The CDR3 DNA sequence: TGTGCCAGCAGCAAAAGACAGTATGAAAAACTGTTTTTT.

The chain employs TRBV6-5 and TRBJ1-5; TRBD1 matches 7 bases. In germline, CDR1 is MNHEY, CDR2 SVGAGI. The V and J ends lost 7 bases and 4 bases, in that order; junction bases with no gene match: 7. The CDR3 runs 14 residues. The CDR3 spells CASTVTGRNQPQHF. The CDR3 nucleotides are TGTGCCAGCACCGTGACAGGGCGAAATCAGCCCCAGCATTTT.

The V gene is TRBV10-3, the J gene TRBJ1-3; D is unclear. The length of the CDR3 is 13 residues. V gave up 6 bases and J gave up 2 bases, with 8 bases separating them. Germline CDR1 ENHRY, CDR2 SYGVKD. This CDR3 is CAIRAVTGNTIYF. In DNA, the CDR3 is TGTGCCATCAGGGCAGTAACTGGAAACACCATATATTTT.